This TCR beta chain derives from a study of blood T cell repertoires in COVID-19. Here immunoSEQ multiplex PCR was the method, and the copy in TCRdb shows in-frame clones only, minus some. The sample holds 200,000 to 250,000 clones; around 90% are singletons and the top ten take under 7%. The CDR3 covers 19 residues. CDR1 and CDR2 (germline): MNHEY, SMNVEV (reference sequence). V shed 4 bases and J 4 bases; nucleotides not matched to a gene: 17. The chain uses TRBV27 and TRBJ2-5; 11 bases line up with TRBD1. Sample: peripheral blood. The clonotype originates from a man aged 60 to 69 who had recovered from COVID-19. The CDR3 loop is CASSSPPGQGEIFGETQYF. The CDR3 DNA reads TGTGCCAGCAGTTCACCCCCGGGACAGGGGGAGATTTTTGGAGAGACCCAGTACTTC.